The 32 T cell receptor beta chains reported below all come from one sample, sequenced in a study of T-cell reconstitution after alpha-beta-depleted transplantation in children. Unique molecular identifiers featured in how the TCRbeta library was prepared. Using its own MiXCR run on the PCR reads, TCRdb lists one record per CDR3 protein. The sample lists some 400,000 distinct CDR3 sequences, over 20% occurring once. Source: PBMCs from the stem cell graft donor, taken from the stem cell graft. Source of these receptors: a human donor who donated a stem cell graft to a child with acute myeloid leukemia.

In this sample, this clonotype turned up a few times. The chain links TRBV4-3 to TRBJ2-7, with 11 bases aligning to TRBD1. Trimming removed 3 bases from V and 0 bases from J; junction bases left unmatched: 10. This CDR3 contains 18 residues. The germline V gene encodes CDR1 LGHNA and CDR2 YSLEER. The CDR3 coding sequence is TGCGCCAGCAGCCATTATCCCGGGACAGGGGGGAGCTCCTACGAGCAGTACTTC. Translated, it gives CASSHYPGTGGSSYEQYF.

J is TRBJ1-2 and V is TRBV7-8, with a possible D match to TRBD1 (5 bases). CDR3 length: 13 residues. V was cut by 5 bases and J by 1 base, with 8 bases left in between. CDR1 is SGHVS, CDR2 FQNEAQ, per germline. CDR3 residues: CASSRGLNYGYTF. The CDR3 bases are TGTGCCAGCAGCCGGGGACTTAACTATGGCTACACCTTC.

Ten or more counts support this clonotype. This chain connects TRBV5-1 to TRBJ1-6; unclear D gene. The CDR3 consists of 12 residues. CDR1 SGHRS and CDR2 YFSETQ come from the germline V gene. Trimming shortened V by 0 bases and J by 11 bases, and 6 bases separated the two germline ends. CDR3 sequence reads: CASSLGSPPLHF. The CDR3 DNA reads TGCGCCAGCAGCTTGGGCAGTCCACCCCTCCACTTT.

This clonotype has only a few counts. The chain is built from TRBV9 and TRBJ2-2; D is perhaps TRBD2 (6 bases). Germline lookup yields CDR1 SGDLS and CDR2 YYNGEE. The CDR3 totals 14 residues. Trimming left V 5 bases short and J 4 bases short, with 12 bases between. The CDR3 protein is CASSDLGGTGELFF. The CDR3 DNA sequence: TGTGCCAGCAGTGACTTGGGGGGCACCGGGGAGCTGTTTTTT.

The chain carries TRBV10-3 and TRBJ1-1; 7 bases match TRBD1. This CDR3 region has 12 residues. The germline V gene has CDR1 ENHRY and CDR2 SYGVKD. With 10 bases clipped from V and 4 bases from J, the junction kept 6 bases outside the gene matches. The CDR3 reads CATGGGATEAFF. The CDR3, as DNA: TGTGCCACAGGGGGGGGCGCCACTGAAGCTTTCTTT.

The sample holds many counts of this clonotype. CDR3 coding DNA: TGCAGCGTCCAAGGGGCAGGTAGAGATACGCAGTATTTT. It is translated as CSVQGAGRDTQYF. This chain links TRBV29-1 with TRBJ2-3, with D perhaps TRBD1 (5 bases). The germline gives CDR1 SQVTM, CDR2 ANQGSEA. This CDR3 contains 13 residues. Trimming shortened V by 6 bases and J by 5 bases, and 15 bases separated the two germline ends.

This chain joins TRBV3-1 and TRBJ2-7; D remains unclear. This CDR3 has 12 residues. Trimming took off 1 base at V and 6 bases at J, with 7 bases between the two ends. The germline CDR1 and CDR2 sequences are LGHDT and YNNKEL (reference sequence). The CDR3 DNA is TGTGCCAGCAGCCAAGGACGGGTCGAGCAGTACTTC. It encodes CASSQGRVEQYF.

CDR3: CASKLGAGFNEQYF. CDR3 sequence (DNA): TGTGCCAGCAAGTTAGGGGCAGGGTTCAACGAGCAGTACTTC. The chain combines TRBV12-3 or TRBV12-4 with TRBJ2-7, with D possibly being TRBD1 (5 bases). V was trimmed by 7 bases and J by 5 bases, leaving 18 bases between them. This CDR3 region has 14 residues.

This clonotype appeared many times. The chain is built from TRBV29-1 and TRBJ1-2, with TRBD1 matching 7 bases. Germline values: CDR1 SQVTM, CDR2 ANQGSEA. After removal of 4 bases from V and 6 bases from J, the junction contained 5 bases not matched to a gene. This CDR3 has 12 residues. The CDR3: CSVVQGLDGYTF. In DNA, the CDR3 is TGCAGCGTTGTACAGGGGTTGGATGGCTACACCTTC. The full variable domain, completed using reference TRBV29-1 and TRBJ1-2, is SAVISQKPSRDICQRGTSLTIQCQVDSQVTMMFWYRQQPGQSLTLIATANQGSEATYESGFVIDKFPISRPNLTFSTLTVSNMSPEDSSIYLCSVVQGLDGYTFGSGTRLTVV.

This clonotype was observed a few times. The V call is TRBV29-1, the J call TRBJ2-2; tentatively, D is TRBD1 (5 bases). CDR1 SQVTM and CDR2 ANQGSEA come from the germline V gene. Trimming removed 3 bases from V and 1 base from J, with 6 bases in between. The CDR3 runs 13 residues. The CDR3 DNA sequence: TGCAGCGTTGACGGACAGAACACCGGGGAGCTGTTTTTT. The encoded protein is CSVDGQNTGELFF.

The V call is TRBV4-2, the J call TRBJ2-1, with 8 bases fitting TRBD1. After removal of 0 bases from V and 4 bases from J, the junction contained 2 bases not matched to a gene. Per germline, CDR1 LGHNA and CDR2 YNFKEQ. The CDR3 contains 15 residues. In nucleotides, the CDR3 is TGTGCCAGCAGCCAAGATAGGGACAGGTACAATGAGCAGTTCTTC. Translated: CASSQDRDRYNEQFF.

This clonotype was counted a few times. The chain uses TRBV20-1 and TRBJ1-1, with D unresolved. Germline V gene lookup returns CDR1 DFQATT and CDR2 SNEGSKA (reference sequence). The CDR3 has 13 amino acids. V was trimmed by 0 bases and J by 7 bases, leaving 12 bases between them. Written as DNA, the CDR3 is TGCAGTGCTAGAGATTTGACCCCTGTTGAAGCTTTCTTT. Amino acid sequence: CSARDLTPVEAFF.

This clonotype showed up just a few times. The chain recombines TRBV7-9 with TRBJ2-3; D tentatively fits TRBD1 or TRBD2 (5 bases each). This CDR3 spans 15 amino acids. V shed 6 bases and J shed 2 bases, with 15 bases lying between them. Per the germline V gene, CDR1 is SEHNR and CDR2 is FQNEAQ (reference sequence). The CDR3 sequence: CASRLTGLTTDTQYF. The DNA of the CDR3 is TGTGCCAGCAGGTTGACGGGGCTTACCACAGATACGCAGTATTTT.

V and J are TRBV28 and TRBJ2-1; the D is unclear. The CDR3 contains 13 residues. V gave up 6 bases and J gave up 9 bases, with 15 bases separating them. From germline, CDR1 is MDHEN and CDR2 SYDVKM. The CDR3 sequence: CASRRLASAEQFF. The CDR3 DNA follows: TGTGCCAGCAGAAGACTGGCGTCAGCTGAGCAGTTCTTC.

The chain couples TRBV29-1 to TRBJ2-3, with 8 bases identical to TRBD2. Germline V gene sequence: CDR1 SQVTM, CDR2 ANQGSEA. V was pared by 4 bases and J by 5 bases, with 2 bases of the junction left unmatched. This CDR3 comprises 12 residues. For the CDR3, the DNA is TGCAGCGTTGTAACTAGCGGAGATACGCAGTATTTT. Its protein is CSVVTSGDTQYF.

CDR3 sequence (DNA): TGCAGCGGAACGGATCCTTTAGCCAAAAACATTCAGTACTTC. Encoded protein: CSGTDPLAKNIQYF. The V gene is TRBV29-1, the J gene TRBJ2-4; D remains unclear. The CDR3 is 14 amino acids. Trimming shortened V by 7 bases and J by 0 bases, and 13 bases separated the two germline ends. Germline CDR1 reads SQVTM; CDR2 reads ANQGSEA.

This clonotype was seen a handful of times. V usage is TRBV24-1 and J usage is TRBJ2-2, with D hard to call. Germline CDR1 is KGHDR and CDR2 is SFDVKD. There are 15 residues in the CDR3. V was clipped by 4 bases and J by 7 bases, with 15 bases between them. Here the CDR3 reads CATSEPPDRGGELFF. In DNA, the CDR3 is TGTGCCACCAGTGAACCGCCGGACCGCGGCGGGGAGCTGTTTTTT.

The chain joins TRBV27 to TRBJ2-1; 12 bases fit TRBD1. V gave up 5 bases and J gave up 8 bases; unmatched junction bases: 7. Germline assignment: CDR1 MNHEY and CDR2 SMNVEV (reference sequence). CDR3 size: 15 residues. The CDR3 is CASSRGGQGAYEQFF. The CDR3 bases are TGTGCCAGCAGTAGAGGGGGACAGGGGGCCTATGAGCAGTTCTTC.

J is TRBJ2-2 and V is TRBV19; D is unresolved. CDR1 LNHDA and CDR2 SQIVND come from the germline V gene (reference sequence). Trimming removed 1 base at V and 6 bases at J, with 9 bases between. The CDR3 loop spans 14 amino acids. The CDR3 sequence is CASSIARDAGELFF. The CDR3 nucleotides read TGTGCCAGTAGTATAGCAAGGGATGCCGGGGAGCTGTTTTTT.

V gene TRBV4-3 combines with J gene TRBJ2-3, with D unresolved. CDR1 and CDR2 from the germline V gene are LGHNA and YSLEER. This CDR3 region has 13 residues. V was shortened by 1 base and J by 2 bases, with 4 bases between the two germline ends. The CDR3 DNA reads as TGCGCCAGCAGCCAAGCTCTCACAGATACGCAGTATTTT. Amino acid sequence: CASSQALTDTQYF.

This clonotype occurred a few times. J is TRBJ2-3 and V is TRBV4-2; 11 bases fit TRBD2. The V segment lost 4 bases and the J segment 0 bases; nucleotides outside the gene matches: 6. The CDR3 extends over 17 amino acids. Per the germline V gene, CDR1 is LGHNA and CDR2 is YNFKEQ. CDR3 residues: CASSPRTSGQSTDTQYF. The CDR3 bases are TGTGCCAGCAGCCCACGGACTAGCGGGCAAAGCACAGATACGCAGTATTTT.

This clonotype has a count of ten or more. Here the CDR3 reads CSVMGTGGNQETQYF. For the CDR3, the DNA is TGCAGCGTGATGGGGACAGGGGGGAACCAAGAGACCCAGTACTTC. The chain couples TRBV29-1 to TRBJ2-5, with 11 bases that match TRBD1. V was clipped by 6 bases and J by 0 bases; unmatched bases: 6. The CDR3 consists of 15 residues. Germline V gene lookup returns CDR1 SQVTM and CDR2 ANQGSEA.

This rearrangement joins TRBV6-5 to TRBJ2-7; D perhaps matches TRBD1 (6 bases). Germline CDR1 MNHEY, CDR2 SVGAGI. Between the trimmed V and J ends, which lost 3 bases and 3 bases, there was a span of 12 bases. This CDR3 comprises 14 residues. In DNA form, the CDR3 reads TGTGCCAGCAGTTATTCGGGACATAACTACGAGCAGTACTTC. It encodes CASSYSGHNYEQYF.

This clonotype was detected many times. The chain couples TRBV7-2 to TRBJ2-1; TRBD1 matches at 7 bases. This CDR3 region has 12 residues. Trimming removed 5 bases from V and 14 bases from J; junction bases left unmatched: 9. Germline V gives CDR1 SGHTA, CDR2 FQGNSA. CDR3 bases: TGTGCCAGCAGCACAATTACAGGGGATAAGTTCTTC. Protein sequence: CASSTITGDKFF.

In this sample, this clonotype turned up a few times. The V and J genes are TRBV27 and TRBJ2-7; 11 bases align to TRBD2. Germline loops: CDR1 MNHEY, CDR2 SMNVEV (reference sequence). This CDR3 has 16 residues. V was pared by 6 bases and J by 2 bases, with 9 bases of the junction left unmatched. The CDR3 region has the DNA TGTGCCAGCAGACCTATGGGGGGACTAGCGGCCTACGAGCAGTACTTC. It codes for CASRPMGGLAAYEQYF.

This clonotype was seen at least ten times. The V and J genes are TRBV12-3 or TRBV12-4 and TRBJ2-7; 14 nucleotides agree with TRBD2. CDR3 length: 14 residues. V was pared by 7 bases and J by 6 bases, with 5 bases of the junction left unmatched. DNA of the CDR3: TGTGCCAGCACCCTCGGACTAGCGGGAGGCGAGCAGTACTTC. This sequence encodes CASTLGLAGGEQYF.

This clonotype was counted a few times. The chain employs TRBV9 and TRBJ1-6, with a weak D call TRBD1 (6 bases). Between the trimmed V and J ends, which lost 3 bases and 5 bases, there was a span of 9 bases. The CDR3 is 14 residues long. Germline CDR1 and CDR2: SGDLS and YYNGEE. CDR3 sequence reads: CASSGQVHNSPLHF. The DNA of the CDR3 is TGTGCCAGCAGCGGACAGGTCCATAATTCACCCCTCCACTTT.

The rearrangement joins TRBV12-3 or TRBV12-4 to TRBJ2-1; 12 positions match TRBD1. J was trimmed by 7 bases and V by 6 bases; bases with no gene match: 10. The CDR3 has 16 amino acids. The CDR3: CASRRDRGQVPNEQFF. CDR3 coding DNA: TGTGCCAGCAGGAGGGACAGGGGGCAAGTTCCGAATGAGCAGTTCTTC.

This clonotype was counted between two and nine times. This sequence joins TRBV28 and TRBJ2-7, with a weak D call TRBD2 (5 bases). This CDR3 comprises 13 residues. V lost 6 bases and J 1 base, leaving 10 bases between the germline ends. The germline gives CDR1 MDHEN, CDR2 SYDVKM. The CDR3 DNA sequence: TGTGCCAGCAGGGCCGGGATTTCCTACGAGCAGTACTTC. This codes for CASRAGISYEQYF.

This clonotype was detected only a few times. This rearrangement joins TRBV24-1 to TRBJ2-5; D tentatively reads TRBD1 or TRBD2 (5 bases each). The CDR3 sequence is 15 residues long. From germline, CDR1 is KGHDR and CDR2 SFDVKD. V shed 2 bases and J shed 3 bases, with 12 bases lying between them. The DNA for the CDR3 is TGTGCCACCAGTGATTCAGGGACGGCCAAAGAGACCCAGTACTTC. Translated: CATSDSGTAKETQYF.

This clonotype appeared many times. This chain joins TRBV27 and TRBJ2-7, with TRBD2 matching 10 bases. The germline CDR1 and CDR2 sequences are MNHEY and SMNVEV (reference sequence). With 7 bases clipped from V and 5 bases from J, the junction kept 11 bases outside the gene matches. The length of the CDR3 is 15 residues. CDR3 nucleotide sequence: TGTGCCAGCACCCGGGGAGCGGGAGGGGTGGACGAGCAGTACTTC. The encoded protein is CASTRGAGGVDEQYF.

This clonotype was seen repeatedly, ten times or more. This chain links TRBV20-1 with TRBJ2-7; 8 bases fit TRBD1. V trimming: 5 bases; J trimming: 6 bases; junction bases outside the gene matches: 6. CDR3 size: 12 residues. The germline gives CDR1 DFQATT, CDR2 SNEGSKA (reference sequence). CDR3 residues: CSAHQGAGEQYF. DNA for the CDR3: TGCAGTGCTCATCAGGGGGCCGGCGAGCAGTACTTC.